This T cell receptor (beta chain) was retrieved from a study of response to subunit inactivated influenza vaccine. TCRdb redid the calling of the RT-PCR reads with MiXCR, one entry per CDR3 protein. The repertoire holds around 500,000 distinct CDR3 sequences, with approximately 9.9% as singletons. The V and J ends lost 4 bases and 1 base respectively, with 15 bases between them. The germline V gene has CDR1 SGDLS and CDR2 YYNGEE. This CDR3 contains 15 residues. Study results and caveats: The authors offered the suggestion that each seasonal influenza vaccination recruits few new T cells.

This clonotype was seen only a few times. Its antigen is unknown. The sample consisted of PBMCs from blood, taken roughly 46 days after vaccination. The TCR sequence derives from a man aged 45 to 65 who received an inactivated influenza vaccine. The chain joins TRBV9 to TRBJ2-7, with D unresolved. The CDR3 DNA follows: TGTGCCAGCAGCCCCGATCAGACCCCGTCCTACGAGCAGTACTTC. Protein product: CASSPDQTPSYEQYF.